The 22 T cell receptor beta chains below come from one sample, sequenced in a study of control samples from healthy donors and cancer patients. Sequencing was performed with immunoSEQ multiplex PCR; in TCRdb, only in-frame clones are kept and a portion is missing. The sample yields around 120,000 clones, roughly 94% seen once. Sequencing input: blood. Receptors were obtained from a man aged 25 to 45 in good health.

The V gene is TRBV6-2 or TRBV6-3, the J gene TRBJ2-7; 11 bases are shared with TRBD2. With 4 bases clipped from V and 2 bases from J, the junction kept 4 bases outside the gene matches. The CDR3 length is 15 residues. Germline-derived CDR1 and CDR2 are MNHEY and SVGEGT. CDR3 DNA: TGTGCCAGCAGTTTAGCGGGGGGGCCCCCCTACGAGCAGTACTTC. It codes for CASSLAGGPPYEQYF.

The count of this clone is one. Within the sample, other DNA sequences also encode this same CDR3. J is TRBJ2-7 and V is TRBV27; perhaps TRBD1 as D (6 bases). Trimming cost V 2 bases and J 3 bases, with 8 bases left between them. The germline V gene has CDR1 MNHEY and CDR2 SMNVEV (reference sequence). This CDR3 is 13 amino acids long. CDR3 in amino acids: CASSLTGSYEQYF. CDR3 coding DNA: TGTGCCAGCAGTTTAACAGGGAGCTACGAGCAGTACTTC.

V usage is TRBV19 and J usage is TRBJ1-1; D is unresolved. The V gene's germline CDR1 is LNHDA and CDR2 SQIVND (reference sequence). This CDR3 region has 13 residues. V was pared by 7 bases and J by 6 bases, with 15 bases between. CDR3 sequence reads: CASNLGSHPEAFF. CDR3 DNA sequence: TGTGCCAGTAATCTAGGATCCCACCCTGAAGCTTTCTTT.

This chain connects TRBV7-9 to TRBJ2-5; the match to TRBD1 covers 10 bases. J gave up 5 bases and V 2 bases, and 5 bases lay outside the gene matches. The CDR3 covers 15 residues. Per the germline V gene, CDR1 is SEHNR and CDR2 is FQNEAQ (reference sequence). The CDR3 is CASSLWGTGVETQYF. In DNA form, the CDR3 reads TGTGCCAGCAGCTTATGGGGGACAGGGGTGGAGACCCAGTACTTC.

Comments on this clone: The germline gene is not matched at one end of the junction; a read error may be the cause. This rearrangement joins TRBV20-1 to TRBJ2-7, with D possibly matching TRBD1 (5 bases). This CDR3 is built from 11 residues. CDR1 is DFQATT, CDR2 SNEGSKA, per germline (reference sequence). CDR3 amino acids: CSASQVYERYF. CDR3 bases: TGCAGTGCTTCACAGGTCTACGAGCGGTACTTC.

The chain recombines TRBV9 with TRBJ2-2, with no clear D. Trimming stripped 4 bases from V and 0 bases from J, with 19 bases between. This CDR3 has 18 amino acids. Germline V gene lookup returns CDR1 SGDLS and CDR2 YYNGEE. The CDR3 spells CASSSLSLGGANTGELFF. The CDR3 nucleotides read TGTGCCAGCAGCTCCCTCTCCCTCGGTGGCGCGAACACCGGGGAGCTGTTTTTT.

This chain joins TRBV6-6 and TRBJ1-1; possible D gene TRBD1, 6 bases. The CDR3 length is 15 residues. From germline, CDR1 is MNHNY and CDR2 SVGAGI (reference sequence). V was cut by 0 bases and J by 1 base, with 9 bases left in between. CDR3 amino acids: CASSYSVQGNTEAFF. Here the CDR3 DNA reads TGTGCCAGCAGTTACTCGGTACAGGGGAACACTGAAGCTTTCTTT.

The chain links TRBV5-1 to TRBJ2-7, with D tentatively TRBD1 (6 bases). V lost 5 bases and J 1 base, leaving 16 bases between the germline ends. Looked up from germline, CDR1 is SGHRS and CDR2 is YFSETQ. The CDR3 length is 15 residues. The CDR3 DNA follows: TGCGCCAGCAGTTCCGGGGACACTTCATCCTACGAGCAGTACTTC. Its protein product is CASSSGDTSSYEQYF.

The V gene is TRBV7-9, the J gene TRBJ1-2, with 7 positions matching TRBD1. V was clipped by 4 bases and J by 2 bases; unmatched bases: 4. This CDR3 has 14 amino acids. CDR1 is SEHNR and CDR2 is FQNEAQ in the germline V gene (reference sequence). CDR3 protein: CASSSLTGNYGYTF. Here the CDR3 DNA reads TGTGCCAGCAGCTCCTTGACAGGGAACTATGGCTACACCTTC.

The chain uses TRBV7-9 and TRBJ1-2; 9 nucleotides line up with TRBD1. The CDR3 covers 13 residues. Unmatched junction bases numbered 2, after V lost 5 bases and J lost 4 bases. Germline loops: CDR1 SEHNR, CDR2 FQNEAQ (reference sequence). DNA of the CDR3: TGTGCCAGCAGCATGGACAGGGGCTATGGCTACACCTTC. It encodes CASSMDRGYGYTF.

The chain uses TRBV5-1 and TRBJ1-3; weak D call: TRBD1 (6 bases). V was shortened by 0 bases and J by 2 bases, with 9 bases between the two germline ends. The CDR3 totals 15 residues. Germline-derived CDR1 and CDR2 are SGHRS and YFSETQ. CDR3 region: CASSLEGGPGNTIYF. The CDR3 DNA sequence: TGCGCCAGCAGCTTGGAGGGGGGCCCTGGAAACACCATATATTTT.

The J gene is TRBJ1-5, the V gene TRBV30; maybe TRBD1 (6 bases). In germline, CDR1 is GTSNPN, CDR2 SVGIG (reference sequence). The CDR3 contains 13 residues. The germline V and J ends were trimmed by 4 bases and 3 bases, with 10 bases remaining between them. CDR3 in DNA: TGTGCCTGGAACAGGGATGTCAATCAGCCCCAGCATTTT. The encoded protein is CAWNRDVNQPQHF. The full variable domain, rest sourced from reference TRBV30 and TRBJ1-5, is SQTIHQWPATLVQPVGSPLSLECTVEGTSNPNLYWYRQAAGRGLQLLFYSVGIGQISSEVPQNLSASRPQDRQFILSSKKLLLSDSGFYLCAWNRDVNQPQHFGDGTRLSIL.

The sample holds one count of this clone. The chain recombines TRBV7-2 with TRBJ2-7; 13 nucleotides align to TRBD2. There are 17 residues in the CDR3. The trim removed 5 bases at V and 4 bases at J, leaving 11 bases unmatched. Germline V gene data show CDR1 as SGHTA and CDR2 as FQGNSA. CDR3 nucleotide sequence: TGTGCCAGCAGCCACAGACCGGGACTAGCGGGGTCATACGAGCAGTACTTC. It translates to CASSHRPGLAGSYEQYF.

The J gene is TRBJ2-5, the V gene TRBV20-1; TRBD2 aligns across 10 bases. This CDR3 region has 14 residues. V was pared by 3 bases and J by 5 bases, with 6 bases of the junction left unmatched. Germline V gene sequence: CDR1 DFQATT, CDR2 SNEGSKA (reference sequence). This CDR3 reads CSASSLAGVETQYF. CDR3 DNA: TGCAGTGCTAGTAGTCTAGCGGGGGTGGAGACCCAGTACTTC.

The chain employs TRBV18 and TRBJ2-1; 10 bases map to TRBD1. Germline lookup yields CDR1 KGHSH and CDR2 LQKENI. V lost 3 bases and J lost 11; bases outside the gene matches: 7. The CDR3 covers 14 residues. In DNA, the CDR3 is TGTGCCAGCTCACCGGGGACAGGGGAGGCTCAGCAGTTCTTC. Its translation: CASSPGTGEAQQFF.

The gene calls are TRBV4-1 and TRBJ1-2; D is unclear. In germline, CDR1 is MGHRA, CDR2 YSYEKL. This CDR3 has 14 residues. V was trimmed by 1 base and J by 3 bases, leaving 9 bases between them. Written as DNA, the CDR3 is TGCGCCAGCAGCCAAGTCCCAGGTCACTATGGCTACACCTTC. This translates into CASSQVPGHYGYTF.

This chain uses TRBV6-2 or TRBV6-3 with TRBJ1-5; D is unclear. Germline values: CDR1 MNHEY, CDR2 SVGEGT. This CDR3 has 13 residues. The V and J ends lost 3 bases and 7 bases respectively, with 10 bases between them. CDR3 bases: TGTGCCAGCAGTTATATTGGAAGGCAGCCCCAGCATTTT. It specifies CASSYIGRQPQHF.

This sequence joins TRBV4-2 and TRBJ2-7; tentatively, D is TRBD1 (6 bases). CDR3 size: 16 residues. Per germline, CDR1 LGHNA and CDR2 YNFKEQ. Trimming took 0 bases from V and 6 from J, leaving 18 bases between them. The CDR3 DNA reads TGTGCCAGCAGCCAAGAATTGGGGGCATTCGTCTTCGAGCAGTACTTC. This sequence encodes CASSQELGAFVFEQYF.

The chain combines TRBV30 with TRBJ2-3, with D unresolved. Per the germline V gene, CDR1 is GTSNPN and CDR2 is SVGIG (reference sequence). CDR3 length: 14 amino acids. Trimming left V 4 bases short and J 0 bases short, with 11 bases between. In nucleotides, the CDR3 is TGTGCCTGGACCCCAGGAGCTAGCACAGATACGCAGTATTTT. This translates into CAWTPGASTDTQYF. The whole variable domain, remainder taken from reference TRBV30 and TRBJ2-3, is SQTIHQWPATLVQPVGSPLSLECTVEGTSNPNLYWYRQAAGRGLQLLFYSVGIGQISSEVPQNLSASRPQDRQFILSSKKLLLSDSGFYLCAWTPGASTDTQYFGPGTRLTVL.

The table lists this clone with a few counts. The V gene is TRBV7-2, the J gene TRBJ1-2; D uncertain. The V and J ends lost 5 bases and 2 bases respectively, with 15 bases between them. There are 15 residues in the CDR3. Germline-derived CDR1 and CDR2 are SGHTA and FQGNSA. This CDR3 is CASSQSQVANYGYTF. The CDR3 DNA reads as TGTGCCAGCAGCCAGTCGCAGGTGGCGAACTATGGCTACACCTTC.

V is TRBV6-5 and J is TRBJ1-2; TRBD1 is a possible D gene (6 bases). CDR1 and CDR2 (germline): MNHEY, SVGAGI. The CDR3 has 15 residues. V dropped 6 bases and J dropped 2 bases, with 16 bases sitting between them. The CDR3 sequence: CASSPAWTENYGYTF. CDR3 coding DNA: TGTGCCAGCAGCCCGGCCTGGACAGAAAACTATGGCTACACCTTC.

This clone was seen once. The chain joins TRBV15 to TRBJ2-6; 7 positions match TRBD1. This CDR3 has 18 amino acids. V was pared by 5 bases and J by 0 bases, with 10 bases of the junction left unmatched. Germline CDR1 reads LNHNV; CDR2 reads YYDKDF (reference sequence). CDR3: CATSGSGTDLSGANVLTF. CDR3 nucleotides: TGTGCCACCAGCGGATCCGGGACAGATCTCTCTGGGGCCAACGTCCTGACTTTC.